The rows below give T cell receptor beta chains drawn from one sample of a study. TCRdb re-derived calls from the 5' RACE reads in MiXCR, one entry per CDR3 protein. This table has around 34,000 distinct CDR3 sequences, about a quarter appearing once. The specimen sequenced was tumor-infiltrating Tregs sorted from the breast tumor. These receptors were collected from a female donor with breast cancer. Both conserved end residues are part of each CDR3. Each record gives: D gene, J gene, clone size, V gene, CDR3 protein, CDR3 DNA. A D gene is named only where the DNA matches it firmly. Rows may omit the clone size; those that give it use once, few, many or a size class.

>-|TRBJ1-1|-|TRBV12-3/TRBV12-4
CASNRGTTEAFF
TGTGCCAGCAACCGCGGCACCACTGAAGCTTTCTTT
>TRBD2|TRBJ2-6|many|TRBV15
CATSRGGASGANVLTF
TGTGCCACCAGCAGGGGAGGGGCCTCTGGGGCCAACGTCCTGACTTTC
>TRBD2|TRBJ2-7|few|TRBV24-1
CATSDPRTSGRPSEQYF
TGTGCCACCAGTGACCCCAGGACTAGCGGGAGGCCCAGCGAGCAGTACTTC
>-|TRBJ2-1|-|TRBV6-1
CASNRGPTYNEQFF
TGTGCCAGCAATCGGGGCCCCACATACAATGAGCAGTTCTTC
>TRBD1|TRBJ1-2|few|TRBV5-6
CASSFGQVVGYGYTF
TGTGCCAGCAGCTTCGGACAGGTGGTAGGCTATGGCTACACCTTC
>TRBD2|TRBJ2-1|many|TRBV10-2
CASSVGTSGPESSYNEQFF
TGCGCCAGCAGCGTAGGGACTAGCGGCCCGGAAAGCTCCTACAATGAGCAGTTCTTC
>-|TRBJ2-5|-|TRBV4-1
CASSPGNAGTQETQYF
TGCGCCAGCAGCCCGGGTAATGCCGGGACACAAGAGACCCAGTACTTC
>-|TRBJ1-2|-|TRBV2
CASGRTYDSYTF
TGTGCCAGCGGGAGGACCTACGATTCCTACACCTTC
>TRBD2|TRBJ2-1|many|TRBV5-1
CASTLSGRVNEQFF
TGCGCCAGCACCCTTAGCGGGAGAGTCAATGAGCAGTTCTTC
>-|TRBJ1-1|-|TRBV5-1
CASSLLGRTEAFF
TGCGCCAGCAGCTTGTTGGGGCGCACTGAAGCTTTCTTT
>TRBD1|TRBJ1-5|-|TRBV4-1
CASSQTTQGGNQPQHF
TGCGCCAGCAGCCAAACGACTCAGGGGGGCAATCAGCCCCAGCATTTT
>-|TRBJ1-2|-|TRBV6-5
CASSGRLGQDGYTF
TGTGCCAGCAGTGGCCGGCTGGGCCAGGATGGCTACACCTTC
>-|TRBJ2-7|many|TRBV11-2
CASSLALGYEQYF
TGTGCCAGCAGCCTTGCCTTGGGTTACGAGCAGTACTTC
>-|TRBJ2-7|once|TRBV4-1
CASSQRPGPAYEQYF
TGCGCCAGCAGCCAACGGCCGGGGCCTGCCTACGAGCAGTACTTC
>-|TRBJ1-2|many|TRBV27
CASSRRGYGYTF
TGTGCCAGCAGTAGGAGGGGCTATGGCTACACCTTC
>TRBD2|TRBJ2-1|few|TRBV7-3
CANSLGLAGGSSYNEQFF
TGTGCCAACAGCCTAGGACTAGCGGGAGGGAGCTCCTACAATGAGCAGTTCTTC
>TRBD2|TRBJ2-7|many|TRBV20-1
CSASGSSGGGGYEQYF
TGCAGTGCTAGCGGATCTAGCGGGGGGGGAGGATACGAGCAGTACTTC
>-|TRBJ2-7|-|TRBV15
CATSRDILYEQYF
TGTGCCACCAGCAGAGACATCCTCTACGAGCAGTACTTC
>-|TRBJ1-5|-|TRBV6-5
CASRSQGSNQPQHF
TGTGCCAGCAGATCTCAGGGGAGCAATCAGCCCCAGCATTTT
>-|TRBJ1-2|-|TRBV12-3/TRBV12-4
CASSLVATNYGYTF
TGTGCCAGCAGTTTAGTGGCAACCAACTATGGCTACACCTTC
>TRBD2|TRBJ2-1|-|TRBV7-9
CASSLAGLASTYNEQFF
TGTGCCAGCAGCTTGGCGGGACTAGCAAGCACCTACAATGAGCAGTTCTTC
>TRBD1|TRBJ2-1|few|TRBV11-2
CASSPDRGPINEQFF
TGTGCCAGCAGCCCGGACAGGGGGCCTATAAATGAGCAGTTCTTC
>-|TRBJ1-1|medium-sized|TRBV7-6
CASSPRHGRRNTEAFF
TGTGCCAGCAGCCCCCGACACGGACGTAGGAACACTGAAGCTTTCTTT
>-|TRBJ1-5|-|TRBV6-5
CASSYSTSQPQHF
TGTGCCAGCAGTTACTCGACCAGTCAGCCCCAGCATTTT
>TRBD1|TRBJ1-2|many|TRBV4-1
CASSQVLRGRLEGYTF
TGCGCCAGCAGCCAAGTACTCAGGGGGCGGCTGGAAGGCTACACCTTC
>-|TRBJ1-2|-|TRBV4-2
CASSQDTPWDYGYTF
TGTGCCAGCAGCCAAGATACACCCTGGGACTATGGCTACACCTTC
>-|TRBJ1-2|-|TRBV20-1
CSARRQDRGYTF
TGCAGTGCTAGGAGGCAGGACCGTGGCTACACCTTC
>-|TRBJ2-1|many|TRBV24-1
CATSETTGHSYNEQFF
TGTGCCACCAGTGAGACAACAGGGCACTCCTACAATGAGCAGTTCTTC
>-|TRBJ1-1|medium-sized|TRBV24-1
CATRDSRSEAFF
TGTGCCACCAGGGACAGTAGGTCTGAAGCTTTCTTT
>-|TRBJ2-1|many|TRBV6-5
CASTPLGSSKSEQFF
TGTGCCAGCACCCCCTTGGGTAGCTCGAAGAGTGAGCAGTTCTTC
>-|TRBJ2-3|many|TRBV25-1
CASSELFREADDTDTQYF
TGTGCCAGCAGTGAATTGTTTCGAGAGGCAGACGACACAGATACGCAGTATTTT
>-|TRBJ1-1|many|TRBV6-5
CASRYGRLNTEAFF
TGTGCCAGCAGGTACGGCCGGTTGAACACTGAAGCTTTCTTT
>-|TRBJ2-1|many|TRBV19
CASLETVRGEQFF
TGTGCCAGCCTAGAGACGGTGAGGGGGGAGCAGTTCTTC
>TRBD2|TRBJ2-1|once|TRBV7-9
CDSRRGAGAPFGFF
TGTGACAGCAGAAGAGGTGCGGGAGCCCCGTTCGGGTTCTTC
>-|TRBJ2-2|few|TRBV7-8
CASSLNPQGSTGELFF
TGTGCCAGCAGCTTGAATCCACAGGGTAGTACCGGGGAGCTGTTTTTT